Listed below are T cell receptor beta chains from one sample, sequenced in a study of metastatic and nonmetastatic thyroid tumors. TCRdb re-analyzed the PCR reads using MiXCR. The sample includes 20,000 to 25,000 clones, 16% of them seen just once. Input material: tumor tissue. The receptors here all came from a female donor with papillary thyroid cancer or a benign thyroid nodule (not recorded which). Some clones in this sample may be carry-over from other donors' samples. CDR3s include the opening cysteine and the closing phenylalanine or tryptophan. A D gene is named only where the DNA matches it firmly. Size tells how often a clone was seen (once, few, many) or the class of an expanded clone, and some rows leave it out.

NA,TRBV20-1,TRBJ2-5,many,TGCAGTGCTAGAGATTACCGGCCCACTGAGACCCAGTACTTC,CSARDYRPTETQYF
TRBD2,TRBV27,TRBJ2-7,medium-sized,TGTGCCAGCAGCCCTATCTCGGGACTAGTGTACGAGCAGTACTTC,CASSPISGLVYEQYF
NA,TRBV7-6,TRBJ1-1,many,TGTGCCAGCAGCTTAGAGGACGGGAACACTGAAGCTTTCTTT,CASSLEDGNTEAFF
NA,TRBV4-2,TRBJ1-2,NA,TGTGCCAGCAGCCAAGAGGGACGAGGTGGCTACACCTTC,CASSQEGRGGYTF
TRBD1,TRBV6-1,TRBJ2-2,many,TGTGCCAGCTTTAGACAGGGCGGCACCGGGGAGCTGTTTTTT,CASFRQGGTGELFF
NA,TRBV11-1,TRBJ1-3,once,TGTGCCAGCAGCTTAGCGGGGTCAGGGGACGGAAACACCATATATTTT,CASSLAGSGDGNTIYF
NA,TRBV20-1,TRBJ2-2,NA,TGCAGTGCTAGATCCGCGGGGTCGAACACCGGGGATCTGTTTTTT,CSARSAGSNTGDLFF
NA,TRBV5-4,TRBJ2-7,NA,TGTGCCAGCAGCCATACAGGGTTGGAATCCTACGAGCAGTACTTC,CASSHTGLESYEQYF
NA,TRBV11-2,TRBJ2-7,NA,TGTGCCAGCAGCTCTCCCCCGGGGGGCCCTTCCTACGAGCAGTACTTC,CASSSPPGGPSYEQYF
NA,TRBV30,TRBJ2-7,NA,TGTGCCTGGAGTTTCGTACAATCCTACGAGCAGTGCTTC,CAWSFVQSYEQCF
NA,TRBV5-1,TRBJ2-5,NA,TGCGCCAGCAGCTTGGCCGGGAAGGTGCAGACCCAGTACTTC,CASSLAGKVQTQYF
NA,TRBV30,TRBJ1-4,NA,TGTGCCTGTAGTCGGGGACATAATGAAAAACTTTTTTTT,CACSRGHNEKLFF
NA,TRBV19,TRBJ1-5,many,TGTGCCAGTAGTAATTGGGAGGGCAATCAGCCCCAGCATTTT,CASSNWEGNQPQHF
TRBD1,TRBV27,TRBJ1-6,many,TGTGCCTCCTTAGGGACAGCTAATTCACCCCTCCACTTT,CASLGTANSPLHF
NA,TRBV19,TRBJ1-5,many,TGTGCCAGTAGTTTACAGGGTAGCAATCAGCCCCAGCATTTT,CASSLQGSNQPQHF
NA,TRBV2,TRBJ2-3,many,TGTGCCAGCAGTGAAGACGGCTCCTGGGGGGATACGCAGTATTTT,CASSEDGSWGDTQYF
NA,TRBV4-1,TRBJ2-7,NA,TGCGCCAGCAGCCAAAGGATGGGTTCGCTAGGGACCTACGAGCAGTACTTC,CASSQRMGSLGTYEQYF
TRBD1,TRBV7-9,TRBJ1-2,NA,TGCGCCAGCAGCGCTACAGGGGGCCGTGCCTACACCTTC,CASSATGGRAYTF
NA,TRBV5-5,TRBJ2-7,many,TGTGCCAGCAGCTTGAAGGTTCAAACCTACGAGCAGTACTTC,CASSLKVQTYEQYF
NA,TRBV20-1,TRBJ1-2,many,TGCAGTGCTAGCTGGGGCAGGGAGGGTGGCTACACCTTC,CSASWGREGGYTF
NA,TRBV6-5,TRBJ2-7,many,TGTGCCAGCAGTTACTCGAAGCTCTACGACTACGAGCAGTACTTC,CASSYSKLYDYEQYF
NA,TRBV9,TRBJ2-7,many,TGTGCCAGCAGCGTAGCTTACCGAGGAGGCGAGCAGTACTTC,CASSVAYRGGEQYF
TRBD1,TRBV7-3,TRBJ2-1,many,TGTGCCAGCAGAGCCGGCGGACAGGGGACAGGGCAGTTCTTC,CASRAGGQGTGQFF
TRBD2,TRBV28,TRBJ2-7,NA,TGTGCCAGCAGGCCATCCGGGACTACCTTCTACGGGCGGCCCGGGGAGTACTTC,CASRPSGTTFYGRPGEYF
TRBD1,TRBV7-9,TRBJ2-2,many,TGTGCCAGCAGCCACCGGGACAGCAACACCGGGGAGCTGTTTTTT,CASSHRDSNTGELFF
TRBD1,TRBV15,TRBJ2-7,medium-sized,TGTGCCACCAGTCCTCGGACCCCGGGACAGGGGGGCGAGCAGTACTTC,CATSPRTPGQGGEQYF
NA,TRBV7-7,TRBJ2-1,NA,TGTGCTAGCAGCACATCGGCGGGGAGCTCCTACAATGAGCAGTTCTTT,CASSTSAGSSYNEQFF
NA,TRBV2,TRBJ1-6,many,TGTGCCAGCAGTGAAGCGCAAGAGTGGCCAGGATCACCCCTCCACTTT,CASSEAQEWPGSPLHF
NA,TRBV30,TRBJ1-2,NA,TGTGCCTGGAGTGGGGGTAACTATGGCTACACCTTC,CAWSGGNYGYTF
TRBD1,TRBV12-3/TRBV12-4,TRBJ1-1,NA,TGTGCCAGCAGACAGGGGGATTTTAACACTGAAGCTTTCTTT,CASRQGDFNTEAFF
NA,TRBV20-1,TRBJ1-1,many,TGCAGTGCTAGAGTGGCATTGGGGCTCACTGAAGCTTTCTTT,CSARVALGLTEAFF